Below are 10 T cell receptor beta chains sequenced from a single sample in a study of identifying expanded T cells in peripheral blood. Method: immunoSEQ multiplex PCR; TCRdb's copy keeps in-frame clones and lacks some. The sample carries approximately 100,000 clones, around 88% recorded once. Sequencing was performed on blood. The receptor source for this set is a person aged 18 to 70 in good health.

V and J are TRBV19 and TRBJ2-2; D is perhaps TRBD1 (5 bases). Trimming cost V 0 bases and J 7 bases, with 6 bases left between them. The CDR3 extends over 13 amino acids. Per germline, CDR1 LNHDA and CDR2 SQIVND (reference sequence). CDR3 in amino acids: CASSIDQGGELFF. The DNA of the CDR3 is TGTGCCAGTAGTATAGATCAGGGCGGGGAGCTGTTTTTT.

V usage is TRBV6-5 and J usage is TRBJ1-1; 7 bases line up with TRBD1. The germline V gene has CDR1 MNHEY and CDR2 SVGAGI. V was pared by 7 bases and J by 11 bases, with 7 bases of the junction left unmatched. This CDR3 has 11 amino acids. In DNA, the CDR3 is TGTGCCAGCAACGAAGACAGGGAGGCTTTCTTT. Amino acid sequence: CASNEDREAFF.

V is TRBV7-9 and J is TRBJ2-7, with D possibly being TRBD1 (5 bases). The CDR3 sequence is 14 residues long. Deletions cut 5 bases from V and 5 bases from J, with 16 bases between. Germline V gene sequence: CDR1 SEHNR, CDR2 FQNEAQ (reference sequence). CDR3 protein: CASSQFPRVHEQYF. The CDR3 region has the DNA TGTGCCAGCAGCCAATTTCCCAGGGTCCACGAGCAGTACTTC.

The rearrangement joins TRBV6-6 to TRBJ2-1; D is undetermined. Trimming took off 6 bases at V and 10 bases at J, with 10 bases between the two ends. CDR3 size: 11 residues. Germline values: CDR1 MNHNY, CDR2 SVGAGI (reference sequence). Here the CDR3 reads CASSYLGEQFF. DNA of the CDR3: TGTGCCAGCAGCTACCTAGGAGAGCAGTTCTTC.

The chain carries TRBV2 and TRBJ2-7, with a tentative D call TRBD2 (5 bases). Trimming took off 8 bases at V and 5 bases at J, with 13 bases between the two ends. The CDR3 spans 12 residues. Per germline, CDR1 SNHLY and CDR2 FYNNEI. The CDR3: CASRPLGDEQYF. CDR3 nucleotide sequence: TGTGCCAGCCGACCCCTCGGGGACGAGCAGTACTTC.

This rearrangement joins TRBV2 to TRBJ2-4; tentatively, D is TRBD1 (5 bases). Germline-derived CDR1 and CDR2 are SNHLY and FYNNEI. Trimming stripped 7 bases from V and 0 bases from J, with 10 bases between. The CDR3 contains 14 residues. The CDR3 protein is CASKEQGAKNIQYF. The CDR3 DNA sequence: TGTGCCAGCAAAGAGCAGGGAGCCAAAAACATTCAGTACTTC.

This chain uses TRBV5-4 with TRBJ1-2; tentatively, D is TRBD1 (5 bases). The CDR3 extends over 19 amino acids. The V end lost 3 bases, the J end lost 0 bases, and 24 bases lay between the germline ends. CDR1 SGHNT and CDR2 YYREEE come from the germline V gene (reference sequence). CDR3 nucleotide sequence: TGTGCCAGCAGCTCGATGGGGGGAACCCCTGCAGACCCTAACTATGGCTACACCTTC. As protein: CASSSMGGTPADPNYGYTF.

This chain connects TRBV27 to TRBJ1-1, with unresolved D. CDR1 and CDR2 from the germline V gene are MNHEY and SMNVEV (reference sequence). The CDR3 contains 14 residues. V lost 2 bases, J lost 1 base, and 8 bases lay in between. CDR3 sequence: CASSLIKANTEAFF. The CDR3 DNA reads as TGTGCCAGCAGTTTAATAAAGGCGAACACTGAAGCTTTCTTT.

This clone has a handful of counts. The chain employs TRBV6-5 and TRBJ1-5, with 8 bases identical to TRBD1. V gave up 6 bases and J gave up 7 bases; unmatched junction bases: 5. This CDR3 is built from 13 residues. CDR1 is MNHEY and CDR2 is SVGAGI in the germline V gene. The CDR3 spells CASSLTGEQPQHF. Written as DNA, the CDR3 is TGTGCCAGCAGCTTGACAGGGGAACAGCCCCAGCATTTT.

The chain joins TRBV6-6 to TRBJ2-7; either TRBD1 or TRBD2 may supply D (5 bases each). Germline V gene data show CDR1 as MNHNY and CDR2 as SVGAGI (reference sequence). The CDR3 consists of 16 residues. V was shortened by 2 bases and J by 2 bases, with 16 bases between the two germline ends. CDR3 sequence: CASSYRQGASTYEQYF. The CDR3 DNA follows: TGTGCCAGCAGTTACCGCCAGGGAGCTTCCACCTACGAGCAGTACTTC.